The clone carrying this TCR beta chain was seen once. These data come from a study of control samples from healthy donors and cancer patients. The CDR3 runs to 11 residues. Trimming removed 6 bases from V and 7 bases from J, with 9 bases in between. Per the germline V gene, CDR1 is MNHEY and CDR2 is SMNVEV (reference sequence). The protocol was immunoSEQ multiplex PCR, while the TCRdb copy is restricted to in-frame clones and leaves out a portion. Of some 96,000 clones listed, about 88% are singletons. The chain links TRBV27 to TRBJ2-5; no reliable D call. The TCR comes from a woman between 45 and 65 years old in good health. Sequenced material: blood. The DNA for the CDR3 is TGTGCCAGCAGCCAGTTGGGGACCCAGTACTTC. Translating gives CASSQLGTQYF.